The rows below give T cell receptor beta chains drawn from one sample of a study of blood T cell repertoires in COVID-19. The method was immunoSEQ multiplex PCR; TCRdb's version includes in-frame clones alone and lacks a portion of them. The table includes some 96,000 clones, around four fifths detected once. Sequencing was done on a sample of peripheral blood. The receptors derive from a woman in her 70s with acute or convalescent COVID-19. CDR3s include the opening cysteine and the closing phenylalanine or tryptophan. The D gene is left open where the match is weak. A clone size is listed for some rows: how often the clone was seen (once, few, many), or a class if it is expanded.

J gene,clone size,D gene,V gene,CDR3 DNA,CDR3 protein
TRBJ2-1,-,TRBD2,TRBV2,TGTGCCAGCAGCCCCGCGGCGGGGGGCGGCGGTAACAATGAGCAGTTCTTC,CASSPAAGGGGNNEQFF
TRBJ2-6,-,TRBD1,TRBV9,TGTGCCAGCAGCGTAGACGGGACAGACTCTGGGGCCAACGTCCTGACTTTC,CASSVDGTDSGANVLTF
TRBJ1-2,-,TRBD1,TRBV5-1,TGCGCCAGCAATTTGGACAGGACGGGTGGCTACACCTTC,CASNLDRTGGYTF
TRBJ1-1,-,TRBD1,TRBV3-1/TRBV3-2,TGTGCCAGCAGCCCGACAGGGGTATTGGATGAAGCTTTCTTT,CASSPTGVLDEAFF
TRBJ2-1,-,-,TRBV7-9,TGTGCCAGCAGCTTAGCGGGGAGGACTAAGTTCAATGAGCAGTTCTTC,CASSLAGRTKFNEQFF
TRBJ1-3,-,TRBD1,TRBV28,TGTGCCAGCAGCCTCCCGGGACAGATCTCTGGAAACACCATATATTTT,CASSLPGQISGNTIYF
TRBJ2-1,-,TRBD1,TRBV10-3,TGTGCCATCGATAAGGGACAGGGAGACAATGAGCAGTTCTTC,CAIDKGQGDNEQFF
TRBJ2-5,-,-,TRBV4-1,TGCGCCAGCAGCCACCAGGGCAGCGGGGAGACCCAGTACTTC,CASSHQGSGETQYF
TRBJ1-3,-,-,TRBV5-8,TGTGCCAGCAGCTCGACAGCGAACTCTGGAAACACCATATATTTT,CASSSTANSGNTIYF
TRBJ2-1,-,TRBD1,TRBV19,TGTGCCAGTAAAGGGGGACAGGGAGTTTCCAATGAGCAGTTCTTC,CASKGGQGVSNEQFF
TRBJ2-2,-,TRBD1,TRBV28,TGTGCCAGCATCTCCGGACAGGGCACCGGGGAGCTGTTTTTT,CASISGQGTGELFF
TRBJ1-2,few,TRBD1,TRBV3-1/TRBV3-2,TGTGCCAGCAGCCCACAAATCGCCGGGACAGGGAAGGGCTACACCTTC,CASSPQIAGTGKGYTF
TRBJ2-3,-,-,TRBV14,TGTGCCAGCAGCCAAGATACTGGGGGGAGATGGGATACGCAGTATTTT,CASSQDTGGRWDTQYF
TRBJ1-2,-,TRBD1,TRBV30,TGTGCCTGGGAGGGACAGGTTCTCGGTGGGCAAGGCTATGGCTACACCTTC,CAWEGQVLGGQGYGYTF
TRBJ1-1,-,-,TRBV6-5,TGTGCCAGCTTCGGGACACCGAACACTGAAGCTTTCTTT,CASFGTPNTEAFF
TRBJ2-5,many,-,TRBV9,TGTGCCAGCAGCGTTGGGCCGAAGTTACAAGAGACCCAGTACTTC,CASSVGPKLQETQYF
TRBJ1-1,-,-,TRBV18,TGTGCCAGCTCACCCTCGGGCAGGGAGAACACTGAAGCTTTCTTT,CASSPSGRENTEAFF
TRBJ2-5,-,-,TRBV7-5,TGTGCCAGAAGCTTAGCGCCACATCCGGGACAGGGGGCCAGAGAGACCCAGTACTTC,CARSLAPHPGQGARETQYF
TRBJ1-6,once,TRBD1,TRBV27,TGTGCCAGCAGTTTCTGGGACAGAAATAATTCACCCCTCCACTTT,CASSFWDRNNSPLHF
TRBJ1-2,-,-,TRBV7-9,TGTGCCAGCAGCCCGGGTCGCCAGGGGACGAACTATGGCTACACCTTC,CASSPGRQGTNYGYTF
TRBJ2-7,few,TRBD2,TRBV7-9,TGTGCCAGCAGCTTTAGGACTAGCCCTTACGAGCAGTACTTC,CASSFRTSPYEQYF
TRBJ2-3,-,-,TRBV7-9,TGTGCCGGACTACTTCTTTCCTCTAGCACAGATACGCAGTATTTT,CAGLLLSSSTDTQYF
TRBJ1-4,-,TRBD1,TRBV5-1,TGCGCCAGCAGCTTGGGACAGGGGGGGACGAAACTGTTTTTT,CASSLGQGGTKLFF
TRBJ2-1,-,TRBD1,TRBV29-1,TGCAGCGTCGGACAGGCTAACAATGAGCAGTTCTTC,CSVGQANNEQFF
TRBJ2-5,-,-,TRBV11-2,TGTGCCAGCAGCTTAGGGATAGCCCAAGAGACCCAGTACTTC,CASSLGIAQETQYF
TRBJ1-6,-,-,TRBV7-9,TGTGCCAGCAGCTTAGCCGGGAATTCACCCCTCCACTTT,CASSLAGNSPLHF
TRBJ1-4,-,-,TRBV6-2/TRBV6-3,TGTGCCAGCAGTTACCTAGGGGGATTCGATGAAAAACTGTTTTTT,CASSYLGGFDEKLFF
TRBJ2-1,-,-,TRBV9,TGTGCCAGCAGCCTCCTCGGGGATCGGAATGAGCAGTTCTTC,CASSLLGDRNEQFF
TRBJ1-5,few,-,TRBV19,TGTGCCAGTAGTATCGAGGAAAATCAGCCCCAGCATTTT,CASSIEENQPQHF
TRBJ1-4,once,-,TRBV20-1,TGCAGTTTACAGGGTAATGAAAAACTGTTTTTT,CSLQGNEKLFF
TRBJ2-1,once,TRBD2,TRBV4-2,TGTGCCAGCAGTCCCGGGACTAGCGGGGCAAACAATGAGCAGTTCTTC,CASSPGTSGANNEQFF
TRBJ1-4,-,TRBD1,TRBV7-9,TGTGCCAGCAGCCAGGACAGGGTTAGGGAAAAACTGTTTTTT,CASSQDRVREKLFF
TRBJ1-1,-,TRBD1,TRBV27,TGTGCCAGCAGTATACAGGGGGCACCTGAAGCTTTCTTT,CASSIQGAPEAFF
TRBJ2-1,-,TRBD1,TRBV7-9,TGTGCCAGCAGCCCCGGGACAGGAGGCAATGAGCAGTTCTTC,CASSPGTGGNEQFF
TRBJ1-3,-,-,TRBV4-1,TGCGCCAGCAGCCAGGCCGACAGTAATGGAAACACCATATATTTT,CASSQADSNGNTIYF
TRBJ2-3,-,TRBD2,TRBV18,TGTGCCAGCTCACCACGCACCGTTGGGCGGGGGGGCCCAGATACGCAGTATTTT,CASSPRTVGRGGPDTQYF
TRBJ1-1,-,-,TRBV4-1,TGCGCCAGCAGCCCCTTAGGGGTGGCTTCCACTGAAGCTTTCTTT,CASSPLGVASTEAFF
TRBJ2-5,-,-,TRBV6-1,TGTGCCAGCAGTCCCACGCCCCCGGAGCAAGAGACCCAGTACTTC,CASSPTPPEQETQYF
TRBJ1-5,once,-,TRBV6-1,TGTGCCAGCAGTGAAGGACACGTCAGCAATCAGCCCCAGCATTTT,CASSEGHVSNQPQHF
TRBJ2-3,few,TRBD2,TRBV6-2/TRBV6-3,TGTGCCAGCAGTTACCGTAGCGGGGGGGCCACAGATACGCAGTATTTT,CASSYRSGGATDTQYF
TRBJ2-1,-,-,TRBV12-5,TGTGCTAGTGGTTTGGGGGCCGGGACAACCTACAATGAGCAGTTCTTC,CASGLGAGTTYNEQFF
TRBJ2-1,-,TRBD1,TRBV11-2,TGTGCCAGCAGCATGGGACAGCTAAATGAGCAGTTCTTC,CASSMGQLNEQFF
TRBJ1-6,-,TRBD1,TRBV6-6,TGTGCCAGCAGTTACACGGGACAGGGGTCCCCACCCCTCCACTTT,CASSYTGQGSPPLHF
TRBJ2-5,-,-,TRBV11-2,TGTGCCAGCAGCTTAGGGAGCGGACTTGAGACCCAGTACTTC,CASSLGSGLETQYF
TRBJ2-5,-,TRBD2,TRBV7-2,TGTGCCAGCAGCTTAGGGATTAGGAGCGGGGGAAAAGAGACCCAGTACTTC,CASSLGIRSGGKETQYF
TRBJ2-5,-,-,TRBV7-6,TGTGCCAGCAGCTTAGCGGGGGCGCAAATGGAGACCCAGTACTTC,CASSLAGAQMETQYF
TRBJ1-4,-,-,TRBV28,TGTGCCCACGGGGGGGGATCAACTAATGAAAAACTGTTTTTT,CAHGGGSTNEKLFF
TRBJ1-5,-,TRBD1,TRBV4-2,TGTGCCAGCAGCCAAGATGGGGGACAGACTAGCAATCAGCCCCAGCATTTT,CASSQDGGQTSNQPQHF
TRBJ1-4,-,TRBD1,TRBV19,TGTGCCAGTAGCAGGACAGGGAATAAAGAAAAACTGTTTTTT,CASSRTGNKEKLFF
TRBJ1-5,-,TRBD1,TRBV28,TGTGCCAGCACCCAGGCTGGGACAGGTAGCAATCAGCCCCAGCATTTT,CASTQAGTGSNQPQHF
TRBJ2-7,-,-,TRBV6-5,TGTGCCACCTCTAGCGCACCTCCCGGGAATTACGAGCAGTACTTC,CATSSAPPGNYEQYF
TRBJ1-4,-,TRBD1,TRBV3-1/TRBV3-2,TGTGCCAGCAGCCAAGGTCGGCAGGGGGGCGCAGGTGAAAAACTGTTTTTT,CASSQGRQGGAGEKLFF
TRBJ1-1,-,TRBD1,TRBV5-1,TGCGCCAGCAGCTCGACAGGGGGTATTACTGAAGCTTTCTTT,CASSSTGGITEAFF
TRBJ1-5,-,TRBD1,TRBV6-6,TGTGCCACGCTTGAGACAGGGGTCAATCAGCCCCAGCATTTT,CATLETGVNQPQHF
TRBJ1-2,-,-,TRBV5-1,TGCGCCAGCAGCTCCCGTGGCCCTGCAGACTACACCTTC,CASSSRGPADYTF
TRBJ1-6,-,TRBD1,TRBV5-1,TGCGCCAGCAGCTTACGGACAGGGGATGGTGCAGCCCTCCACTTT,CASSLRTGDGAALHF
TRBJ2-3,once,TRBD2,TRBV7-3,TGTGCCAGCAGCTCCCGGCGGATAGCGGGGAGCACAGATACGCAGTATTTT,CASSSRRIAGSTDTQYF